This entry is about one T cell receptor beta chain. Antigen unknown. This record belongs to a study of shared clonotypes between healthy human individuals. Study-wide background: A couple of women and a few men aged 18 to 49 made up the donors.

Data came from immunoSEQ multiplex PCR; TCRdb stores just in-frame clones and leaves some out. The repertoire holds around 600,000 clones, approximately 95% seen once, with about 0.11% in the top ten. Positively selected for CCR7, the CD45RO-negative cells used as naive CD8 cells excluded terminally differentiated effector memory CD45RA+ cells. V lost 5 bases to trimming and J lost 3 bases, with 14 bases between them. Germline V lookup: CDR1 SEHNR, CDR2 FQNEAQ (reference sequence). The CDR3 has 14 amino acids. Broader study findings: Deeper or shallower sequencing was expected to change how clonotypes are shared among donors. Rarefaction indicated that sorted-subset sequencing remained incomplete although depth was large.

The receptor's source is a woman under 40 in good health. The source material was naive CD8+ T cells sorted from blood. The chain links TRBV7-9 to TRBJ2-7; D is undetermined. The DNA of the CDR3 is TGTGCCAGCAGCCCAGAGACAAACTACTACGAGCAGTACTTC. Amino acids: CASSPETNYYEQYF.